This TCR beta chain was captured in a study of shared clonotypes between healthy human individuals. General study results and limits: Among the subsets, naive ones generally showed larger estimated richness than memory ones.

Samples underwent the assay at deep level. Using immunoSEQ multiplex PCR, the repertoire was profiled, and TCRdb retains in-frame clones only, with some absent. This table holds roughly 2.2 million clones, around 90% found once. The germline V gene has CDR1 SGDLS and CDR2 YYNGEE. Trimming shortened V by 2 bases and J by 3 bases, and 5 bases separated the two germline ends. There are 13 residues in the CDR3. As regards this clone: Its antigen is not known. Different DNA sequences within this sample yield the same CDR3.

The clonotype originates from a man aged 18 to 30 in good health. Some clones in this sample may be carry-over from other donors' samples. The sequencing input was naive CD4+ T cells from PBMCs. Documented subset: CD45RA+ positively selected. The chain carries TRBV9 and TRBJ2-2; D gene unclear. The CDR3 protein is CASSVDYTGELFF. CDR3 nucleotides: TGTGCCAGCAGCGTTGATTACACCGGGGAGCTGTTTTTT.